This T cell receptor beta chain was sequenced in a study of blood T cell repertoires in COVID-19. Sequenced by immunoSEQ multiplex PCR; TCRdb stores in-frame clones only, minus some. The sample shows roughly 250,000 clones, approximately 78% of them seen only once. The CDR3 sequence is 13 residues long. Germline loops: CDR1 MNHEY, CDR2 SVGAGI. Trimming cost V 4 bases and J 10 bases, with 14 bases left between them. The receptor's source is a woman in her sixties or seventies with active or convalescent COVID-19. The sequencing input was peripheral blood. This chain links TRBV6-5 with TRBJ2-1; unclear D gene. This CDR3 is CASSSARRREQFF. The DNA for the CDR3 is TGTGCCAGCAGTTCCGCGCGGCGTCGGGAGCAGTTCTTC.